A single sample gave rise to the 30 T cell receptor beta chains below, sequenced in a study of cytomegalovirus exposure and HLA in healthy donors. The method was immunoSEQ multiplex PCR; TCRdb's version includes in-frame clones alone and lacks a portion of them. Here the sample spans about 110,000 clones, roughly 90% being singletons. The sequenced sample consisted of PBMCs. Receptors originate from a woman aged 18-29 years in good health and CMV-seronegative.

The V call is TRBV4-1, the J call TRBJ1-4; TRBD1 aligns across 9 bases. Trimming at V came to 4 bases and at J to 4 bases, leaving 1 base not matched to a gene. The length of the CDR3 is 14 residues. CDR1 is MGHRA and CDR2 is YSYEKL in the germline V gene. The chain's CDR3 is CASSPDRGNEKLFF. In DNA form, the CDR3 reads TGCGCCAGCAGCCCGGACAGGGGTAATGAAAAACTGTTTTTT.

This clone has a single count. The chain links TRBV6-5 to TRBJ1-2, with a possible D match to TRBD1 (6 bases). The CDR3 runs 16 residues. The germline gives CDR1 MNHEY, CDR2 SVGAGI. Trimming cost V 0 bases and J 7 bases, with 18 bases left between them. This chain's CDR3 is CASSYSVAGLRGGYTF. The CDR3 DNA follows: TGTGCCAGCAGTTACTCTGTGGCAGGGCTCAGGGGTGGCTACACCTTC.

The chain recombines TRBV28 with TRBJ2-3; TRBD2 agrees at 8 bases. Trimming at V came to 8 bases and at J to 6 bases, leaving 13 bases not matched to a gene. Germline V gives CDR1 MDHEN, CDR2 SYDVKM. This CDR3 comprises 15 residues. CDR3 loop: CASGVAGTLGDTQYF. For the CDR3, the DNA is TGTGCCAGCGGTGTAGCGGGGACGTTGGGGGATACGCAGTATTTT.

The genes are TRBV5-4 and TRBJ2-7; tentative D call: TRBD1 (5 bases). The length of the CDR3 is 15 residues. Germline V gives CDR1 SGHNT, CDR2 YYREEE (reference sequence). Trimming took off 0 bases at V and 3 bases at J, with 13 bases between the two ends. CDR3 sequence reads: CASSLGQGLFYEQYF. The CDR3 region has the DNA TGTGCCAGCAGCTTGGGGCAGGGTTTGTTCTACGAGCAGTACTTC.

The chain recombines TRBV30 with TRBJ1-5; maybe TRBD1 (6 bases). Germline CDR1 reads GTSNPN; CDR2 reads SVGIG (reference sequence). Trimming took off 2 bases at V and 9 bases at J, with 11 bases between the two ends. CDR3 length: 12 residues. CDR3 in DNA: TGTGCCTGGAGTCCAGGGGCCCGGCCCCAGCATTTT. The encoded protein is CAWSPGARPQHF.

This clone was recorded a few times. The chain is built from TRBV6-5 and TRBJ1-2, with 8 positions matching TRBD1. The trim removed 6 bases at V and 3 bases at J, leaving 3 bases unmatched. CDR1 and CDR2 from the germline V gene are MNHEY and SVGAGI. The CDR3 is 13 residues long. CDR3 coding DNA: TGTGCCAGCAGCCACAGGGGGGACTATGGCTACACCTTC. It translates to CASSHRGDYGYTF.

The chain links TRBV11-2 to TRBJ2-7; 9 nucleotides line up with TRBD1. Looked up from germline, CDR1 is SGHAT and CDR2 is FQNNGV. The CDR3 consists of 13 residues. V lost 5 bases to trimming and J lost 5 bases; unmatched junction nucleotides: 4. CDR3 amino acids: CASSKTGGNEQYF. As DNA, the CDR3 is TGTGCCAGCAGCAAGACAGGGGGGAACGAGCAGTACTTC.

This chain links TRBV28 with TRBJ2-6; D possibly corresponds to TRBD1 (6 bases). The CDR3 is 16 amino acids. Trimming took 4 bases from V and 0 from J, leaving 10 bases between them. Germline CDR1 MDHEN, CDR2 SYDVKM. DNA for the CDR3: TGTGCCAGCAGTTCGGCGGACAGCTCTGGGGCCAACGTCCTGACTTTC. Its protein product is CASSSADSSGANVLTF. The variable domain in full, completed from reference TRBV28 and TRBJ2-6, reads DVKVTQSSRYLVKRTGEKVFLECVQDMDHENMFWYRQDPGLGLRLIYFSYDVKMKEKGDIPEGYSVSREKKERFSLILESASTNQTSMYLCASSSADSSGANVLTFGAGSRLTVL.

The gene calls are TRBV25-1 and TRBJ2-6; D might be TRBD1 (6 bases). V dropped 1 base and J dropped 4 bases, with 17 bases sitting between them. Germline CDR1 and CDR2: MGHDK and SYGVNS. The CDR3 runs 18 residues. CDR3 amino acids: CASSESLGALSGANVLTF. Written as DNA, the CDR3 is TGTGCCAGCAGTGAATCCCTGGGGGCGCTCTCCGGGGCCAACGTCCTGACTTTC. The whole variable domain, filled in from reference TRBV25-1 and TRBJ2-6, reads EADIYQTPRYLVIGTGKKITLECSQTMGHDKMYWYQQDPGMELHLIHYSYGVNSTEKGDLSSESTVSRIRTEHFPLTLESARPSHTSQYLCASSESLGALSGANVLTFGAGSRLTVL.

This rearrangement joins TRBV5-1 to TRBJ2-5; 9 bases fit TRBD1. CDR1 is SGHRS and CDR2 is YFSETQ in the germline V gene. The CDR3 sequence is 15 residues long. Trimming removed 2 bases from V and 5 bases from J; junction bases left unmatched: 7. CDR3 sequence (DNA): TGCGCCAGCAGCTTATCCACAGGGGGCCGGGAGACCCAGTACTTC. Translating gives CASSLSTGGRETQYF.

V gene TRBV19 combines with J gene TRBJ1-2; TRBD1 is a possible D gene (5 bases). Germline V gene lookup returns CDR1 LNHDA and CDR2 SQIVND (reference sequence). V shed 2 bases and J shed 3 bases, with 10 bases lying between them. The CDR3 covers 14 residues. CDR3 coding DNA: TGTGCCAGTAGTATAACAGGACAACACTATGGCTACACCTTC. As protein: CASSITGQHYGYTF.

J is TRBJ2-3 and V is TRBV2; 9 positions match TRBD1. Looked up from germline, CDR1 is SNHLY and CDR2 is FYNNEI. The CDR3 sequence is 16 residues long. Unmatched junction bases numbered 6, after V lost 5 bases and J lost 0 bases. The CDR3 bases are TGTGCCAGCAGTCAGGGACAGGGTGGGAGCACAGATACGCAGTATTTT. Protein product: CASSQGQGGSTDTQYF. Together with reference TRBV2 and TRBJ2-3, the CDR3 gives the full variable domain: EPEVTQTPSHQVTQMGQEVILRCVPISNHLYFYWYRQILGQKVEFLVSFYNNEISEKSEIFDDQFSVERPDGSNFTLKIRSTKLEDSAMYFCASSQGQGGSTDTQYFGPGTRLTVL.

The V gene is TRBV14, the J gene TRBJ2-2, with D possibly TRBD2 on 6 matching bases. V was cut by 0 bases and J by 7 bases, with 9 bases left in between. The germline V gene has CDR1 SGHDN and CDR2 FVKESK. The CDR3 loop spans 14 amino acids. In DNA form, the CDR3 reads TGTGCCAGCAGCCAAGATCTGGGAGGCGGGGAGCTGTTTTTT. This codes for CASSQDLGGGELFF.

The J gene is TRBJ1-2, the V gene TRBV28; no clear D gene. V was shortened by 7 bases and J by 2 bases, with 11 bases between the two germline ends. This CDR3 contains 13 residues. Germline CDR1 is MDHEN and CDR2 is SYDVKM. CDR3: CASKGQVNYGYTF. In nucleotides, the CDR3 is TGTGCCAGCAAAGGTCAGGTCAACTATGGCTACACCTTC.

This chain links TRBV5-6 with TRBJ2-1; D is perhaps TRBD2 (7 bases). The V gene lost 5 bases and the J gene lost 15 bases, with 18 bases spanning the gap. CDR3 size: 12 residues. CDR1 is SGHDT, CDR2 YYEEEE, per germline. The CDR3 bases are TGTGCCAGCAGTTTAGGGGGAGGGCCTCTGTTCTTC. Protein sequence: CASSLGGGPLFF.

This clone was detected once. Because the CDR3's place on the DNA is in doubt, the DNA is left out and the CDR3 is given as listed by TCRdb. V gene TRBV27 combines with J gene TRBJ1-1. Counting both end residues, the CDR3 totals 17 amino acids. The V gene's germline CDR1 is MNHEY and CDR2 SMNVEV (reference sequence). The CDR3 loop reads CASTKALFGEGNTEAFF.

The chain recombines TRBV23-1 with TRBJ1-4; 8 bases line up with TRBD1. TRBV23-1 is labeled an ORF, and its function is uncertain. After removal of 2 bases from V and 3 bases from J, the junction contained 2 bases not matched to a gene. The CDR3 loop spans 15 amino acids. CDR3 sequence: CASSQRTGPNEKLFF. The CDR3 DNA is TGCGCCAGCAGTCAACGGACAGGGCCTAATGAAAAACTGTTTTTT.

V usage is TRBV10-2 and J usage is TRBJ1-5, with 10 bases lining up with TRBD1. The CDR3 extends over 15 amino acids. The germline V gene has CDR1 WSHSY and CDR2 SAAADI. The trim removed 8 bases at V and 8 bases at J, leaving 12 bases unmatched. CDR3 in amino acids: CASWHGTGDWEPQHF. The CDR3 DNA reads TGCGCCAGCTGGCATGGGACAGGGGATTGGGAGCCCCAGCATTTT.

This clone was counted only a few times. DNA for the CDR3: TGTGCCAGCAGCAATCGACAGGCCTTTTACAATGAGCAGTTCTTC. It codes for CASSNRQAFYNEQFF. The rearrangement joins TRBV21-1 to TRBJ2-1; the listed D gene, TRBD1, was not tested against the DNA. TRBV21-1 is assigned pseudogene status. This CDR3 spans 15 amino acids.

This chain joins TRBV7-2 and TRBJ2-1; 9 bases are a match to TRBD1. This CDR3 contains 15 residues. After removal of 3 bases from V and 3 bases from J, the junction contained 3 bases not matched to a gene. CDR1 and CDR2 (germline): SGHTA, FQGNSA. The CDR3 region is CASSLGQGVYNEQFF. CDR3 coding DNA: TGTGCCAGCAGCTTGGGACAGGGAGTCTACAATGAGCAGTTCTTC.

The chain is built from TRBV7-2 and TRBJ1-1; D call uncertain. Trimming removed 0 bases from V and 10 bases from J, with 12 bases in between. From germline, CDR1 is SGHTA and CDR2 FQGNSA. There are 13 residues in the CDR3. The CDR3 DNA reads as TGTGCCAGCAGCTTAGCGGGGAGGTTGGCAGCTTTCTTT. Translation: CASSLAGRLAAFF.

The chain combines TRBV14 with TRBJ2-3, with TRBD2 matching 13 bases. The CDR3 is 18 residues long. The V and J ends lost 1 base and 6 bases, in that order; junction bases with no gene match: 10. The germline CDR1 and CDR2 sequences are SGHDN and FVKESK. CDR3 loop: CASSQGLAGGRVRDTQYF. The CDR3 nucleotides read TGTGCCAGCAGCCAAGGACTAGCGGGGGGCCGGGTCAGGGATACGCAGTATTTT.

The genes are TRBV7-2 and TRBJ1-5; perhaps TRBD1 as D (5 bases). The CDR3 runs to 13 residues. V gave up 2 bases and J gave up 6 bases, with 8 bases separating them. The germline V gene has CDR1 SGHTA and CDR2 FQGNSA. CDR3: CASSLQGGQPQHF. The CDR3 coding sequence is TGTGCCAGCAGCTTACAGGGAGGTCAGCCCCAGCATTTT.

The rearrangement links TRBV7-9 to TRBJ1-2; weak D call: TRBD1 (6 bases). CDR3 size: 13 residues. CDR1 is SEHNR and CDR2 is FQNEAQ in the germline V gene (reference sequence). With 5 bases removed from V and 2 bases from J, the gap between germline ends came to 9 bases. In nucleotides, the CDR3 is TGTGCCAGCAGCCCACAGGGAAACTATGGCTACACCTTC. Translation: CASSPQGNYGYTF.

This clone was counted once. The chain couples TRBV7-6 to TRBJ2-5; D uncertain. The CDR3 totals 14 residues. Germline-derived CDR1 and CDR2 are SGHVS and FNYEAQ. Between the trimmed V and J ends, which lost 2 bases and 3 bases, there was a span of 10 bases. CDR3 bases: TGTGCCAGCAGCTTATTCACACAAGAAGAGACCCAGTACTTC. Residues: CASSLFTQEETQYF.

This chain links TRBV27 with TRBJ2-1; 13 positions match TRBD2. There are 18 residues in the CDR3. CDR1 MNHEY and CDR2 SMNVEV come from the germline V gene (reference sequence). The V segment lost 6 bases and the J segment 0 bases; nucleotides outside the gene matches: 8. The CDR3 reads CASRRWGTSGNSYNEQFF. The CDR3 nucleotides are TGTGCCAGCAGAAGGTGGGGGACTAGCGGGAACTCCTACAATGAGCAGTTCTTC.

V usage is TRBV19 and J usage is TRBJ1-5; 8 bases agree with TRBD1. This CDR3 region has 14 residues. Germline CDR1 and CDR2: LNHDA and SQIVND (reference sequence). Trimming cost V 7 bases and J 5 bases; bases outside gene matches: 7. Here the CDR3 DNA reads TGTGCCAGTATGTTCTGGACAGGGCATCAGCCCCAGCATTTT. It specifies CASMFWTGHQPQHF.

This clone was counted once. The chain couples TRBV11-2 to TRBJ2-6; tentatively, D is TRBD1 (5 bases). The CDR3 is 14 amino acids. CDR1 and CDR2 (germline): SGHAT, FQNNGV. V dropped 3 bases and J dropped 3 bases, with 6 bases sitting between them. Here the CDR3 DNA reads TGTGCCAGCAGCTTCAGGGTTGGGGCCAACGTCCTGACTTTC. Its protein is CASSFRVGANVLTF.

The chain is built from TRBV9 and TRBJ1-5; weak D call: TRBD1 (5 bases). This CDR3 has 15 residues. Germline V gives CDR1 SGDLS, CDR2 YYNGEE. The V gene lost 4 bases and the J gene lost 1 base, with 12 bases spanning the gap. The CDR3 loop is CASSPLGGSNQPQHF. The CDR3 coding sequence is TGTGCCAGCAGCCCCCTGGGGGGAAGCAATCAGCCCCAGCATTTT.

The V call is TRBV29-1, the J call TRBJ1-2; 7 bases fit TRBD1. V trimming: 3 bases; J trimming: 5 bases; junction bases outside the gene matches: 6. CDR1 is SQVTM and CDR2 is ANQGSEA in the germline V gene. This CDR3 region has 13 residues. In DNA, the CDR3 is TGCAGCGTTGAGTACAGGGGAAGTTATGGCTACACCTTC. It yields the protein CSVEYRGSYGYTF.